These 2 T cell receptor beta chains share one sample of origin, sequenced in a study of shared clonotypes between healthy human individuals. Only in-frame clones appear in the TCRdb table, and some are missing; sequencing was by immunoSEQ multiplex PCR. The sample includes about 2 million clones, about 95% seen only once; the top ten take about 1.1%. The naive CD8 population came from CD45RO-negative cells selected for CCR7, without terminally differentiated effector memory CD45RA+ cells. The sequencing input was naive CD8+ T cells sorted from blood. The receptors here all came from a man aged 18 to 30 in good health.

The chain employs TRBV6-5 and TRBJ1-1; no clear D. Germline values: CDR1 MNHEY, CDR2 SVGAGI. The V gene lost 8 bases and the J gene lost 1 base, with 11 bases spanning the gap. The CDR3 sequence is 13 residues long. CDR3 DNA sequence: TGTGCCAGCTTTTTGGGCAGGAACACTGAAGCTTTCTTT. This sequence encodes CASFLGRNTEAFF.

The chain carries TRBV6-6 and TRBJ2-7, with TRBD2 matching over 7 bases. CDR3 length equals 15 residues. Germline loops: CDR1 MNHNY, CDR2 SVGAGI (reference sequence). With 8 bases clipped from V and 6 bases from J, the junction kept 16 bases outside the gene matches. This CDR3 reads CASDPSGGGIGEQYF. CDR3 nucleotide sequence: TGTGCCAGCGACCCCTCGGGGGGAGGGATAGGCGAGCAGTACTTC.